This T cell receptor (beta chain) is drawn from a study of blood T cell repertoires in COVID-19. Study overall: The United States, Italy and Spain were the sources of the acute and convalescent COVID-19 samples. The cDNA or gDNA used as material had been derived from T cells, B-cell-depleted T cells, or PBMCs.

Assay: immunoSEQ multiplex PCR; the TCRdb copy retains only in-frame clones and omits some. This sample has around 320,000 clones, with approximately 86% found just once. The germline V gene has CDR1 LGHDT and CDR2 YNNKEL (reference sequence). The CDR3 has 15 amino acids. V was pared by 4 bases and J by 7 bases, with 19 bases between. This clone has just one count. The sample comprised peripheral blood. The chain couples TRBV3-1 (or the pseudogene TRBV3-2) to TRBJ1-1; no reliable D call. This TCR was sampled from a man younger than 35 with active or convalescent COVID-19. The DNA of the CDR3 is TGTGCCAGCAGCCCCCCCGGGATGGCAGGCAATGAAGCTTTCTTT. Protein product: CASSPPGMAGNEAFF.